This T cell receptor beta chain appears in the sequencing data of a study of TIL therapy for anti-PD-1-resistant metastatic lung cancer. Study-level information: Half of patients were current or former smokers. By whole-exome sequencing, median non-synonymous tumor mutation burden was around 1.5 mutations per megabase.

The libraries were made with immunoSEQ v3. TCRdb keeps only in-frame clones here, not all; method: immunoSEQ multiplex PCR. The data show tens of thousands of clones, 70% to 85% seen once. Time point noted: pre-treatment sample, taken before nivolumab and TIL therapy. The length of the CDR3 is 12 residues. Per germline, CDR1 GTSNPN and CDR2 SVGIG (reference sequence). The V segment lost 7 bases and the J segment 6 bases; nucleotides outside the gene matches: 7. This rearrangement joins TRBV30 to TRBJ2-7, with TRBD2 matching over 9 bases. Source: blood, taken at baseline. This sequence originates from a man between 65 and 85 years old with non-small cell lung cancer. The CDR3 bases are TGTGCCTCAAGGGCGGGGGGGTTCGAGCAGTACTTC. Its translation: CASRAGGFEQYF.